Shown below are 27 T cell receptor beta chains from a single sample sequenced in a study of blood T cell repertoires in COVID-19. TCRdb keeps only in-frame clones here, not all; method: immunoSEQ multiplex PCR. The sample includes roughly 240,000 clones, roughly 87% of them seen just once. The sequencing input was PBMCs or T cells enriched from blood (not recorded which). These receptors originate from a woman aged 25 to 45 with acute COVID-19.

The chain joins TRBV6-5 to TRBJ1-1, with D perhaps TRBD1 (6 bases). CDR1 and CDR2 from the germline V gene are MNHEY and SVGAGI. The CDR3 covers 13 residues. V was shortened by 1 base and J by 6 bases, with 9 bases between the two germline ends. In DNA form, the CDR3 reads TGTGCCAGCAGTTACTACGCAGGGGCTGAAGCTTTCTTT. It yields the protein CASSYYAGAEAFF.

The chain employs TRBV5-1 and TRBJ2-3; TRBD2 is a possible D gene (5 bases). Germline CDR1 and CDR2: SGHRS and YFSETQ. Trimming cost V 3 bases and J 4 bases, with 9 bases left between them. CDR3 length: 13 amino acids. The CDR3 DNA reads as TGCGCCAGCAGCTGGGGAGTTGCAGATACGCAGTATTTT. Translation: CASSWGVADTQYF.

The chain employs TRBV5-6 and TRBJ1-6; 9 bases map to TRBD1. J was trimmed by 7 bases and V by 4 bases; bases with no gene match: 6. Germline CDR1 SGHDT, CDR2 YYEEEE. The CDR3 spans 15 residues. CDR3 sequence reads: CASSPGTGWNSPLHF. DNA of the CDR3: TGTGCCAGCAGCCCCGGGACAGGGTGGAATTCACCCCTCCACTTT.

The gene calls are TRBV7-2 and TRBJ2-7; 8 nucleotides align to TRBD2. CDR1 is SGHTA and CDR2 is FQGNSA in the germline V gene. This CDR3 is 15 amino acids long. The V and J ends lost 4 bases and 5 bases, in that order; junction bases with no gene match: 10. This chain's CDR3 is CASSSLSRGAHEQYF. Written as DNA, the CDR3 is TGTGCCAGCAGCTCCTTATCGCGGGGGGCCCACGAGCAGTACTTC.

This clone was seen a few times. The chain links TRBV11-2 to TRBJ2-5; 7 positions agree with TRBD2. The germline V gene has CDR1 SGHAT and CDR2 FQNNGV. This CDR3 has 13 residues. Trimming cost V 3 bases and J 3 bases; bases outside gene matches: 1. The CDR3 sequence: CASSFGGEETQYF. CDR3 DNA sequence: TGTGCCAGCAGCTTTGGGGGGGAAGAGACCCAGTACTTC.

DNA of the CDR3: TGTGCCACCAGCGACCGGGACAGGGCTGGAAACACCATATATTTT. It encodes CATSDRDRAGNTIYF. The chain has TRBV15 and TRBJ1-3, with 9 bases lining up with TRBD1. In germline, CDR1 is LNHNV, CDR2 YYDKDF (reference sequence). Trimming removed 5 bases from V and 2 bases from J; junction bases left unmatched: 4. The CDR3 has 15 amino acids. Combining the CDR3 with reference TRBV15 and TRBJ1-3 gives the whole variable domain DAMVIQNPRYQVTQFGKPVTLSCSQTLNHNVMYWYQQKSSQAPKLLFHYYDKDFNNEADTPDNFQSRRPNTSFCFLDIRSPGLGDTAMYLCATSDRDRAGNTIYFGEGSWLTVV.

The CDR3 here is CASSSVTGTGPSTDTQYF. The CDR3 DNA sequence: TGCGCCAGCAGCTCTGTGACCGGGACAGGGCCTAGCACAGATACGCAGTATTTT. The gene calls are TRBV5-1 and TRBJ2-3; 9 nucleotides agree with TRBD1. The CDR3 extends over 18 amino acids. V trimming: 3 bases; J trimming: 0 bases; junction bases outside the gene matches: 11. Per the germline V gene, CDR1 is SGHRS and CDR2 is YFSETQ. The entire variable domain, with the rest obtained from reference TRBV5-1 and TRBJ2-3, is as follows: KAGVTQTPRYLIKTRGQQVTLSCSPISGHRSVSWYQQTPGQGLQFLFEYFSETQRNKGNFPGRFSGRQFSNSRSEMNVSTLELGDSALYLCASSSVTGTGPSTDTQYFGPGTRLTVL.

V gene TRBV2 combines with J gene TRBJ2-7, with 7 positions matching TRBD1. Germline trimming cut 5 bases from V and 6 bases from J; bases unmatched to any gene: 10. This CDR3 contains 14 residues. Germline V gene data show CDR1 as SNHLY and CDR2 as FYNNEI. For the CDR3, the DNA is TGTGCCAGCAGTTGGGACAGCCCCAGATCCGAGCAGTACTTC. It translates to CASSWDSPRSEQYF.

V gene TRBV10-1 combines with J gene TRBJ2-2; D perhaps matches TRBD1 (6 bases). V gave up 3 bases and J gave up 4 bases, with 12 bases separating them. Germline-derived CDR1 and CDR2 are WNHNN and SYGVQD (reference sequence). The CDR3 has 15 amino acids. The CDR3 here is CASSDGKGGTGELFF. The CDR3 DNA follows: TGCGCCAGCAGTGACGGAAAAGGGGGCACCGGGGAGCTGTTTTTT.

The chain couples TRBV7-9 to TRBJ2-2; weak D call: TRBD1 (7 bases). The CDR3 runs 19 residues. Trimming pared 5 bases from V and 6 bases from J, leaving 28 bases between. Germline lookup yields CDR1 SEHNR and CDR2 FQNEAQ (reference sequence). The CDR3 reads CASSPVWTGGIERAGELFF. CDR3 nucleotide sequence: TGTGCCAGCAGCCCCGTGTGGACAGGAGGAATTGAGCGGGCCGGGGAGCTGTTTTTT.

The genes are TRBV7-9 and TRBJ1-5; D is unclear. CDR3 length: 12 residues. The ends were cut back, 3 bases at V and 11 bases at J, with 11 bases in the middle. Germline loops: CDR1 SEHNR, CDR2 FQNEAQ (reference sequence). CDR3 sequence: CASSFMDGAQHF. The CDR3, as DNA: TGTGCCAGCAGCTTTATGGACGGGGCCCAGCATTTT.

The DNA of the CDR3 is TGTGCCAGCAGTGCCGACCAGGGTTGGGACACTGAAGCTTTCTTT. Protein product: CASSADQGWDTEAFF. The chain carries TRBV2 and TRBJ1-1, with a weak D call TRBD1 (5 bases). Trimming took off 4 bases at V and 3 bases at J, with 15 bases between the two ends. The length of the CDR3 is 15 residues. CDR1 is SNHLY and CDR2 is FYNNEI in the germline V gene.

This clone was recorded once. This rearrangement joins TRBV27 to TRBJ2-3, with D possibly TRBD1 on 5 matching bases. There are 14 residues in the CDR3. The germline V gene has CDR1 MNHEY and CDR2 SMNVEV (reference sequence). V lost 5 bases, J lost 2 bases, and 11 bases lay in between. The CDR3 loop reads CASSGGAYTDTQYF. The CDR3 DNA sequence: TGTGCCAGCAGTGGTGGGGCGTACACAGATACGCAGTATTTT.

The rearrangement joins TRBV13 to TRBJ2-7, with D possibly matching TRBD2 (5 bases). V was cut by 3 bases and J by 5 bases, with 8 bases left in between. Per germline, CDR1 PRHDT and CDR2 FYEKMQ (reference sequence). CDR3 length equals 12 residues. CDR3: CASSFWTDEQYF. The CDR3 region has the DNA TGTGCCAGCAGCTTTTGGACTGACGAGCAGTACTTC.

This chain's CDR3 is CASSLARGNTIYF. The CDR3 DNA reads TGTGCCAGCAGTTTAGCGCGGGGAAACACCATATATTTT. This chain uses TRBV12-3 or TRBV12-4 with TRBJ1-3, with D unresolved. V was shortened by 0 bases and J by 4 bases, with 4 bases between the two germline ends. CDR3 length: 13 residues.

This clone showed up just a few times. This rearrangement joins TRBV10-3 to TRBJ2-3; D might be TRBD2 (5 bases). CDR1 ENHRY and CDR2 SYGVKD come from the germline V gene. The CDR3 totals 13 residues. The germline V and J ends were trimmed by 10 bases and 2 bases, with 13 bases remaining between them. DNA of the CDR3: TGTGCCACCAGGACGGAGGCCACAGATACGCAGTATTTT. Its protein is CATRTEATDTQYF.

This chain links TRBV7-9 with TRBJ1-2, with TRBD1 matching over 7 bases. V shed 5 bases and J 6 bases; nucleotides not matched to a gene: 12. Germline V gene lookup returns CDR1 SEHNR and CDR2 FQNEAQ (reference sequence). The CDR3 length is 15 residues. CDR3 in DNA: TGTGCCAGCAGCACCCCGGGAGACAGGGTGGATGGCTACACCTTC. Protein sequence: CASSTPGDRVDGYTF.

This clone has just a few counts. This sequence joins TRBV6-2 or TRBV6-3 and TRBJ2-3; D is ambiguous. The CDR3 loop spans 14 amino acids. Germline CDR1 reads MNHEY; CDR2 reads SVGEGT. Trimming left V 0 bases short and J 7 bases short, with 11 bases between. CDR3 loop: CASSYSSRQHTQYF. Here the CDR3 DNA reads TGTGCCAGCAGTTACTCAAGCAGGCAGCATACGCAGTATTTT.

This sequence joins TRBV27 and TRBJ2-7; TRBD1 is a possible D gene (6 bases). Germline CDR1 is MNHEY and CDR2 is SMNVEV (reference sequence). Trimming took 5 bases from V and 2 from J, leaving 16 bases between them. The CDR3 extends over 15 amino acids. The CDR3 protein is CASSTYSDRTYEQYF. The CDR3 DNA reads TGTGCCAGCAGTACTTACTCGGACAGAACCTACGAGCAGTACTTC.

The V and J genes are TRBV19 and TRBJ1-1; D possibly corresponds to TRBD1 (6 bases). Trimming shortened V by 7 bases and J by 0 bases, and 18 bases separated the two germline ends. The CDR3 is 16 amino acids. The germline V gene encodes CDR1 LNHDA and CDR2 SQIVND (reference sequence). Written as DNA, the CDR3 is TGTGCCAGTATAAAACGATTGGGGGCCATGAACACTGAAGCTTTCTTT. Its translation is CASIKRLGAMNTEAFF.

The J gene is TRBJ1-3, the V gene TRBV27; maybe TRBD1 (5 bases). The CDR3 extends over 15 amino acids. Per the germline V gene, CDR1 is MNHEY and CDR2 is SMNVEV (reference sequence). V was pared by 6 bases and J by 3 bases, with 15 bases between. CDR3 coding DNA: TGTGCCAGCAGCTATACTGGTCAGGGTGGAAACACCATATATTTT. Translation gives CASSYTGQGGNTIYF.

V usage is TRBV7-2 and J usage is TRBJ1-5, with D hard to call. V was pared by 1 base and J by 5 bases, with 9 bases between. The CDR3 consists of 14 residues. CDR1 is SGHTA, CDR2 FQGNSA, per germline. In DNA, the CDR3 is TGTGCCAGCAGCTTAGTGAGGCAGTATCAGCCCCAGCATTTT. Translated, it gives CASSLVRQYQPQHF.

The J gene is TRBJ1-3, the V gene TRBV20-1; D call uncertain. The CDR3 runs 13 residues. The germline V gene has CDR1 DFQATT and CDR2 SNEGSKA (reference sequence). The V end lost 4 bases, the J end lost 4 bases, and 11 bases lay between the germline ends. The CDR3, as DNA: TGCAGTGCTATTGAATCGAGAGGAAACACCATATATTTT. As protein: CSAIESRGNTIYF.

The chain combines TRBV6-5 with TRBJ2-7; TRBD2 agrees at 7 bases. The junction had 2 bases not matched to a gene; V was cut back by 0 bases and J by 0 bases. Looked up from germline, CDR1 is MNHEY and CDR2 is SVGAGI. The CDR3 spans 15 residues. CDR3 loop: CASSYSSGGSYEQYF. The DNA for the CDR3 is TGTGCCAGCAGTTACTCGTCGGGGGGCTCCTACGAGCAGTACTTC.

CDR3: CASTRSVRQGRTEAFF. CDR3 DNA sequence: TGCGCCAGCACCCGTTCAGTAAGACAGGGGAGAACTGAAGCTTTCTTT. The rearrangement joins TRBV4-1 to TRBJ1-1, with 8 bases aligning to TRBD1. The CDR3 is made up of 16 amino acids. Germline lookup yields CDR1 MGHRA and CDR2 YSYEKL. V trimming: 7 bases; J trimming: 5 bases; junction bases outside the gene matches: 15.

The chain uses TRBV9 and TRBJ1-2, with 8 bases that match TRBD1. V lost 5 bases to trimming and J lost 0 bases; unmatched junction nucleotides: 6. The CDR3 extends over 15 amino acids. Germline V CDR1 and CDR2: SGDLS, YYNGEE. CDR3 residues: CASRGQGIANYGYTF. The CDR3 DNA is TGTGCCAGCAGAGGACAGGGTATAGCTAACTATGGCTACACCTTC.

The V and J genes are TRBV11-2 and TRBJ2-3, with 14 bases matching TRBD2. The CDR3 extends over 18 amino acids. Germline CDR1 and CDR2: SGHAT and FQNNGV. The V and J ends lost 4 bases and 3 bases, in that order; junction bases with no gene match: 9. CDR3 protein: CASSYRRLAGGRTDTQYF. CDR3 bases: TGTGCCAGCAGCTACCGACGACTAGCGGGGGGGAGAACAGATACGCAGTATTTT.